This TCR beta chain was observed in a study of blood T cell repertoires in COVID-19. Study background: Sources were T cells, B-cell-depleted T cells, or PBMCs; the material itself was cDNA or gDNA.

Authors' methods: Amplification of reference gene primers was used by the study to estimate nucleated cell counts. The table came from immunoSEQ multiplex PCR; TCRdb's copy has only in-frame clones and leaves some out. Clone size and V and J calls were adopted from that table, with D and trimming inferred from the DNA. Of roughly 110,000 clones in the sample, around 89% were seen once. This receptor was taken from a human donor with acute or convalescent COVID-19. The donor label of this sample is uncertain. The sample comprised peripheral blood.

CDR3 amino acids: CASSRGQLVYGYTF. The CDR3 nucleotides are TGTGCCAGCAGCAGGGGACAGCTGGTCTATGGCTACACCTTC. The V gene is TRBV7-9, the J gene TRBJ1-2, with TRBD1 matching 7 bases. The CDR3 is 14 residues long. Germline assignment: CDR1 SEHNR and CDR2 FQNEAQ (reference sequence). V lost 5 bases, J lost 4 bases, and 7 bases stayed unmatched. Using reference TRBV7-9 and TRBJ1-2 for the parts outside the CDR3, the full variable domain is DTGVSQNPRHKITKRGQNVTFRCDPISEHNRLYWYRQTLGQGPEFLTYFQNEAQLEKSRLLSDRFSAERPKGSFSTLEIQRTEQGDSAMYLCASSRGQLVYGYTFGSGTRLTVV.